This T cell receptor beta chain appears in the sequencing data of a study of T-cell reconstitution after alpha-beta-depleted transplantation in children. This CDR3 is built from 17 residues. This clonotype was counted between two and nine times. Unique molecular identifiers were incorporated when the TCRbeta library was constructed. TCRdb reprocessed the PCR reads via MiXCR and lists one record per CDR3 protein. The sample includes 330,000 or so distinct CDR3 sequences, about 9.4% seen only once; the top ten take around 2.3%. The rearrangement uses TRBV21-1 and TRBJ2-1; the D call in the table, TRBD2, was not verified against the DNA. TRBV21-1 constitutes a pseudogene. This TCR derives from a human donor who donated a stem cell graft to a child with acute lymphoblastic leukemia. Sequences were derived from PBMCs from the stem cell graft donor, sampled from the stem cell graft. CDR3 protein: CASSPGERHDELNEQFF. The CDR3 DNA follows: TGTGCCAGCAGCCCGGGGGAGCGGCACGACGAACTCAATGAGCAGTTCTTC.